This T cell receptor beta chain was obtained from a study of human T cells and chemical hapten exposure. Turning to the study itself: Sensitization applied 2% DPC to roughly 2 cm by roughly 2 cm of upper inner arm skin.

This clonotype was counted ten times or more. Its target is unknown. Regarding time point: pre-sensitization, week 0. Treatment of the sample: therapeutic diphenylcyclopropenone sensitization with weekly scalp DPC. Participating donors were patients with alopecia, aged 18 to 70 years, considered appropriate candidates for DPC. Using its own MiXCR run on the RACE reads, TCRdb lists one record per CDR3 protein. The sample carries some 400,000 distinct CDR3 sequences, 4.5% to 5.5% recorded once. CDR1 is GTSNPN, CDR2 SVGIG, per germline (reference sequence). Trimming removed 2 bases from V and 6 bases from J, with 8 bases in between. CDR3 length: 11 amino acids. Whole-study findings and limits: With alopecia, donors may have immune responses unlike healthy people's. Positively correlated with patch test score were the counts of PT1 expanded TCRs.

The gene calls are TRBV30 and TRBJ2-7; no clear D. This clonotype was obtained from a woman aged 50 to 60 with alopecia areata. Some clones in this sample may be carry-over from other donors' samples. The starting material was whole blood, obtained in connection with sensitization to the hapten diphenylcyclopropenone (DPC). CDR3 coding DNA: TGTGCCTGGAGTTCCCAAGCCGAGCAGTACTTC. This sequence encodes CAWSSQAEQYF.